These T cell receptor beta chains were read from a single sample in a study of T cells expressing NK-cell markers. TCRdb reprocessed the 5' RACE reads and reports one entry per CDR3 protein, with no DNA. The sample table includes 250,000 or so distinct CDR3 sequences. Material for sequencing was blood T cells: a sorted CD56 or NKG2C T cell subset, CD4+ or CD8+ T cells, or bulk PBMC T cells (not recorded which). The receptors here all came from a woman aged 18 to 75 in good health. Each CDR3 is given with its conserved first and last residue.

v_call: TRBV30
j_call: TRBJ2-7
cdr3_aa: CAWSNSGSTTSYEQYF

v_call: TRBV20-1
j_call: TRBJ2-1
cdr3_aa: CSARVRTGYNEQFF

v_call: TRBV19
j_call: TRBJ2-1
cdr3_aa: CASSTGAGGLENEQFF

v_call: TRBV28
j_call: TRBJ2-7
cdr3_aa: CASSLQVYEQYF

v_call: TRBV7-2
j_call: TRBJ2-5
cdr3_aa: CASSPVGDRQETQYF

v_call: TRBV5-1
j_call: TRBJ2-1
cdr3_aa: CATGPGGNYNEQFF

v_call: TRBV6-2/TRBV6-3
j_call: TRBJ1-6
cdr3_aa: CASTTGTGVGSPLHF

v_call: TRBV20-1
j_call: TRBJ2-3
cdr3_aa: CSARAGGITDTQYF

v_call: TRBV20-1
j_call: TRBJ2-3
cdr3_aa: CSAQSSLSSDTQYF

v_call: TRBV5-1
j_call: TRBJ2-5
cdr3_aa: CASSLGTGHQETQYF

v_call: TRBV7-3
j_call: TRBJ2-7
cdr3_aa: CASSFQQGPSYEQYF

v_call: TRBV10-3
j_call: TRBJ1-5
cdr3_aa: CAISESTGNQPQHF

v_call: TRBV24-1
j_call: TRBJ2-1
cdr3_aa: CATSGTSVSYNEQFF

v_call: TRBV20-1
j_call: TRBJ2-7
cdr3_aa: CSPVRTDPPQYF

v_call: TRBV4-3
j_call: TRBJ2-7
cdr3_aa: CASSLRDVGPYEQYF

v_call: TRBV5-1
j_call: TRBJ2-1
cdr3_aa: CASSLAIVGEQFF

v_call: TRBV7-2
j_call: TRBJ1-3
cdr3_aa: CASSLGGASSGNTIYF

v_call: TRBV5-1
j_call: TRBJ2-7
cdr3_aa: CASSPDFYEQYF

v_call: TRBV30
j_call: TRBJ1-1
cdr3_aa: CAWSVLLEADAFF

v_call: TRBV12-3/TRBV12-4
j_call: TRBJ2-5
cdr3_aa: CASSLVQETQYF

v_call: TRBV20-1
j_call: TRBJ2-2
cdr3_aa: CSAPGGTGELFF

v_call: TRBV6-2/TRBV6-3
j_call: TRBJ2-3
cdr3_aa: CASTLATSSTDTQYF

v_call: TRBV6-5
j_call: TRBJ2-5
cdr3_aa: CASSYTGETQYF

v_call: TRBV12-3/TRBV12-4
j_call: TRBJ1-4
cdr3_aa: CASSARGTELFF

v_call: TRBV12-3/TRBV12-4
j_call: TRBJ2-1
cdr3_aa: CASAPGLAGGGGLF

v_call: TRBV7-2
j_call: TRBJ1-1
cdr3_aa: CASSLYPGTVNTEAFF

v_call: TRBV5-1
j_call: TRBJ2-1
cdr3_aa: CASRGAGQSYNEQFF

v_call: TRBV5-4
j_call: TRBJ2-1
cdr3_aa: CASSLVSNEQFF

v_call: TRBV27
j_call: TRBJ2-2
cdr3_aa: CASTLEASGPVTGELFF

v_call: TRBV5-6
j_call: TRBJ2-1
cdr3_aa: CASSLALAGGYSYNEQFF

v_call: TRBV12-3/TRBV12-4
j_call: TRBJ2-7
cdr3_aa: CASSFRDTAGEQYF

v_call: TRBV7-2
j_call: TRBJ2-1
cdr3_aa: CASSFSGTSAFNEQFF

v_call: TRBV18
j_call: TRBJ2-7
cdr3_aa: CASSPVAGASSYEQYF

v_call: TRBV20-1
j_call: TRBJ1-3
cdr3_aa: CSALSGNTIYF

v_call: TRBV20-1
j_call: TRBJ2-7
cdr3_aa: CSARGEGATSYEQYF

v_call: TRBV2
j_call: TRBJ2-5
cdr3_aa: CASRERGETQYF

v_call: TRBV12-3/TRBV12-4
j_call: TRBJ1-6
cdr3_aa: CASAYDRGNSPLHF

v_call: TRBV10-3
j_call: TRBJ1-1
cdr3_aa: CAISAVILNTEAFF

v_call: TRBV5-1
j_call: TRBJ1-1
cdr3_aa: CASSLRANTEAFF

v_call: TRBV5-1
j_call: TRBJ1-2
cdr3_aa: CASSPNSGEDGYTF